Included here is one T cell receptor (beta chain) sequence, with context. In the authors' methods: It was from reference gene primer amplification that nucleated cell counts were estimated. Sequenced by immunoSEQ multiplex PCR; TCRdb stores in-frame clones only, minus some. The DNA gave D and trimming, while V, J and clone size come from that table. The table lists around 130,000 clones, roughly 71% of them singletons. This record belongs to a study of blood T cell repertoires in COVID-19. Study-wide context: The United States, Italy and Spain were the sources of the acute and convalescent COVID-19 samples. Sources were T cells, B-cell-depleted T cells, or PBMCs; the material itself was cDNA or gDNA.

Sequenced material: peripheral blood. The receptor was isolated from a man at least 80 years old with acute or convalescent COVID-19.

The CDR3 region has the DNA TGTGCCAGCAGCCTACGACAGGGCCCGGGGACCCAGTACTTC. Encoded protein: CASSLRQGPGTQYF. The V call is TRBV11-2, the J call TRBJ2-5; TRBD1 matches at 7 bases. This CDR3 spans 14 amino acids. Trimming took 5 bases from V and 7 from J; bases not matched to a gene: 10. The germline V gene encodes CDR1 SGHAT and CDR2 FQNNGV.